Listed below are T cell receptor beta chains from one sample, sequenced in a study of T cell repertoires in cytomegalovirus infection. TCRdb reprocessed the reads with MiXCR, giving one entry per CDR3 protein. Of more than 150,000 distinct CDR3 sequences detected, around 20% appear once; the ten largest clones hold 2.9%. Source material: PBMCs. All receptors come from a human donor in good health (CMV status not recorded). Some clones in this sample may be carry-over from other donors' samples. Each CDR3 is given with its conserved first and last residue. A D gene is named only where the DNA matches it firmly. The listing skips clone size in some rows; elsewhere it reads once, few, many or a size class.

TRBV11-2	TRBD2	few	TRBJ2-1	TGTGCCAGCAGCCGGCTAGCGGGGCCCCTCTACAATGAGCAGTTCTTC	CASSRLAGPLYNEQFF
TRBV20-1	TRBD2	-	TRBJ2-5	TGCAGTGCGCCTAGCGGGAGGGCCCAGGAGACCCAGTACTTC	CSAPSGRAQETQYF
TRBV7-9	TRBD1	-	TRBJ1-4	TGTGCCAGCAGCACGCGACAGGGGGAAAAACTGTTTTTT	CASSTRQGEKLFF
TRBV29-1	-	-	TRBJ1-1	TGCAGCGTTGAGCAGAACACTGAAGCTTTCTTT	CSVEQNTEAFF
TRBV11-2	-	many	TRBJ1-5	TGTGCCAGCAGCTTTGATGGGGGTAGCAATCAGCCCCAGCATTTT	CASSFDGGSNQPQHF
TRBV28	TRBD1	few	TRBJ2-6	TGTGCCAGCAGTTCATACACAGGGGGCTTTACTGGGGCCAACGTCCTGACTTTC	CASSSYTGGFTGANVLTF
TRBV28	-	few	TRBJ2-5	TGTGCCAGCAGTTTCTCCAGGGCCACAAGGACCCAGTACTTC	CASSFSRATRTQYF
TRBV7-2	TRBD2	many	TRBJ2-4	TGTGCCAGCAGCTTAGCCCTGCACCCTAGCGGGCCCAAAAACATTCAGTACTTC	CASSLALHPSGPKNIQYF
TRBV29-1	TRBD1	-	TRBJ2-7	TGCAGCGTGGGACAGTCTGCCTACGAGCAGTACTTC	CSVGQSAYEQYF
TRBV7-2	TRBD2	many	TRBJ2-4	TGTGCCAGCAGCTACGGGTGGGAGGGCATTCAGTACTTC	CASSYGWEGIQYF
TRBV6-1	-	many	TRBJ2-6	TGTGCCAGCAAGGGGGTAACTGGGGCCAACGTCCTGACTTTC	CASKGVTGANVLTF
TRBV7-6	-	many	TRBJ2-7	TGTGCCAGCAGTCTCGACGGTGGACACGAGCAGTACTTC	CASSLDGGHEQYF
TRBV5-1	-	few	TRBJ1-6	TGCGCCAGCAGCTTGGAGATAGCGCAGAATTCACCCCTCCACTTT	CASSLEIAQNSPLHF
TRBV12-3/TRBV12-4	-	many	TRBJ2-4	TGTGCCAGCAGGGGACGGGCCCTAGCCAAAAACATTCAGTACTTC	CASRGRALAKNIQYF
TRBV25-1	TRBD1	few	TRBJ2-7	TGTGCCAGCAGCGGGACAGGGTTTCAGCCGGCCTACGAGCAGTACTTC	CASSGTGFQPAYEQYF